Presented here are 7 T cell receptor beta chains from one specimen sequenced in a study of T-cell reconstitution after alpha-beta-depleted transplantation in children. Library preparation (for TCRbeta) was performed with unique molecular identifiers. TCRdb itself ran the PCR reads through MiXCR, one entry per CDR3 protein. The repertoire holds 40,000 to 55,000 distinct CDR3 sequences, about 9% seen once, with approximately 30% in the top ten. The material sequenced was PBMCs, mostly from graft donor cells, taken 60 days after TCRalphabeta/CD19-depleted stem cell transplant. The receptor source for this set is a male patient aged 2-10 years who had a stem cell transplant for chronic granulomatous disease, so the T cells may come from the graft donor.

In this sample, this clonotype turned up many times. The rearrangement uses TRBV3-1 and TRBJ2-7, with D possibly TRBD2 on 6 matching bases. The CDR3 has 15 amino acids. V was clipped by 1 base and J by 2 bases, with 12 bases between them. Germline V gene data show CDR1 as LGHDT and CDR2 as YNNKEL (reference sequence). This chain's CDR3 is CASSQGGPGAYEQYF. The CDR3 DNA reads as TGTGCCAGCAGCCAAGGGGGTCCGGGAGCCTACGAGCAGTACTTC.

This clonotype was seen repeatedly, ten times or more. This chain joins TRBV7-2 and TRBJ2-7, with D possibly being TRBD1 (6 bases). The length of the CDR3 is 15 residues. Germline V gives CDR1 SGHTA, CDR2 FQGNSA. The V end was cut by 1 base, the J end by 4 bases, with 14 bases between. CDR3 sequence: CASSLELAQGYEQYF. CDR3 DNA sequence: TGTGCCAGCAGCTTAGAACTGGCGCAGGGGTACGAGCAGTACTTC.

There are many counts of this clonotype. V gene TRBV5-1 combines with J gene TRBJ2-5; D not certain. The V end was cut by 1 base, the J end by 2 bases, with 6 bases between. Per germline, CDR1 SGHRS and CDR2 YFSETQ. This CDR3 has 13 amino acids. The DNA of the CDR3 is TGCGCCAGCAGCTTGTTAGCACAAGAGACCCAGTACTTC. It encodes CASSLLAQETQYF.

This clonotype appeared many times. This chain joins TRBV10-3 and TRBJ2-3; D remains unclear. The CDR3 contains 12 residues. The germline CDR1 and CDR2 sequences are ENHRY and SYGVKD. V was clipped by 0 bases and J by 6 bases, with 4 bases between them. CDR3: CAISESGDTQYF. The CDR3 bases are TGTGCCATCAGTGAGTCCGGCGATACGCAGTATTTT.

This rearrangement joins TRBV20-1 to TRBJ2-5; D not certain. The CDR3 totals 13 residues. Trimming shortened V by 5 bases and J by 4 bases, and 14 bases separated the two germline ends. CDR1 DFQATT and CDR2 SNEGSKA come from the germline V gene (reference sequence). CDR3 sequence: CSASPKRGETQYF. The CDR3 coding sequence is TGCAGTGCTTCCCCTAAAAGAGGAGAGACCCAGTACTTC.

There are many counts of this clonotype. The rearrangement joins TRBV10-3 to TRBJ2-1; 8 bases agree with TRBD1. Germline V lookup: CDR1 ENHRY, CDR2 SYGVKD. CDR3 length: 13 amino acids. After removal of 4 bases from V and 4 bases from J, the junction contained 0 bases not matched to a gene. CDR3 nucleotide sequence: TGTGCCATCAGTGGACAGGGGTACAATGAGCAGTTCTTC. Protein sequence: CAISGQGYNEQFF.

The chain carries TRBV3-1 and TRBJ2-1; no reliable D call. V was cut by 2 bases and J by 6 bases, with 20 bases left in between. The CDR3 spans 17 residues. Germline CDR1 and CDR2: LGHDT and YNNKEL (reference sequence). The CDR3 spells CASSQFTRVPQSNEQFF. The CDR3 DNA follows: TGTGCCAGCAGCCAATTTACAAGGGTTCCGCAGTCCAATGAGCAGTTCTTC.